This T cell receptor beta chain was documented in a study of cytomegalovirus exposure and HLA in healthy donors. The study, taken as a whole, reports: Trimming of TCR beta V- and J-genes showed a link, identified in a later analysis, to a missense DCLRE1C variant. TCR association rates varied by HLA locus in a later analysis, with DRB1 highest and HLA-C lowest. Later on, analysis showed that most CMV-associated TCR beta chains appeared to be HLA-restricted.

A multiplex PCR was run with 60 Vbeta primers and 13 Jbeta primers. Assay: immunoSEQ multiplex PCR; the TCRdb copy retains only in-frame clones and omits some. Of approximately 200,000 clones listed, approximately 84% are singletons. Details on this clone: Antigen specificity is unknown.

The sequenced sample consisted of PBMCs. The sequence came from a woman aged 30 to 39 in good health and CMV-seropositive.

Here the CDR3 reads CASSPSPGTSGAQETQYF. CDR3 DNA sequence: TGTGCCAGCAGCCCGTCACCCGGGACTAGCGGGGCCCAAGAGACCCAGTACTTC. The chain joins TRBV4-2 to TRBJ2-5, with TRBD2 identical over 13 bases. CDR1 LGHNA and CDR2 YNFKEQ come from the germline V gene. This CDR3 has 18 amino acids. Trimming at V came to 4 bases and at J to 1 base, leaving 9 bases not matched to a gene.